This T cell receptor (beta chain) was recorded in a study of blood T cell repertoires in COVID-19. Study overall: Sources were T cells, B-cell-depleted T cells, or PBMCs; the material itself was cDNA or gDNA.

The CDR3 consists of 14 residues. CDR1 is SGHAT and CDR2 is FQNNGV in the germline V gene. V lost 5 bases and J 1 base, leaving 11 bases between the germline ends. This table comes from immunoSEQ multiplex PCR, and its TCRdb copy is limited to in-frame clones, with some not included. In the table there are a few hundred thousand clones, approximately 77% of which are singletons. The receptor was derived from a woman aged 18-29 years with acute or convalescent COVID-19. Sequenced material: peripheral blood. The chain recombines TRBV11-2 with TRBJ1-1; no clear D gene. This CDR3 reads CASSPRVANTEAFF. CDR3 DNA: TGTGCCAGCAGCCCTCGTGTGGCGAACACTGAAGCTTTCTTT.